The 24 T cell receptor beta chains reported below all come from one sample, sequenced in a study of PD-L1 blockade in urothelial cancer. Time point indicated: pretreatment peripheral blood. Libraries were prepared by immunoSEQ multiplex PCR; TCRdb keeps only in-frame clonotypes and omits some of them. The sample shows about 63,000 clones, about four fifths of them seen only once. The material sequenced was PBMCs, taken around atezolizumab (anti-PD-L1) treatment. Every receptor here comes from a man aged 70-80 years with urothelial cancer.

The chain combines TRBV7-8 with TRBJ1-5, with TRBD1 matching 11 bases. V trimming: 5 bases; J trimming: 1 base; junction bases outside the gene matches: 4. Looked up from germline, CDR1 is SGHVS and CDR2 is FQNEAQ. CDR3 length equals 16 residues. In DNA form, the CDR3 reads TGTGCCAGCAGCCAACGGGACAGGGGGAGCAATCAGCCCCAGCATTTT. Protein sequence: CASSQRDRGSNQPQHF.

This chain joins TRBV7-3 and TRBJ2-1; the match to TRBD2 covers 7 bases. From germline, CDR1 is SGHTA and CDR2 FQGTGA. CDR3 length: 18 residues. V shed 0 bases and J 7 bases; nucleotides not matched to a gene: 15. The CDR3: CASSLTPQAGRRVNEQFF. The CDR3 DNA follows: TGTGCCAGCAGCTTAACACCTCAAGCGGGAAGGAGGGTAAATGAGCAGTTCTTC. The complete variable domain, with remaining parts taken from reference TRBV7-3 and TRBJ2-1, reads GAGVSQTPSNKVTEKGKYVELRCDPISGHTALYWYRQSLGQGPEFLIYFQGTGAADDSGLPNDRFFAVRPEGSVSTLKIQRTERGDSAVYLCASSLTPQAGRRVNEQFFGPGTRLTVL.

V usage is TRBV6-5 and J usage is TRBJ1-1, with 8 bases matching TRBD1. Germline V gives CDR1 MNHEY, CDR2 SVGAGI. V lost 6 bases, J lost 6 bases, and 12 bases stayed unmatched. This CDR3 is built from 15 residues. CDR3 in DNA: TGTGCCAGCAGGTGGACTCAGGGGGCAGTCTCTGAAGCTTTCTTT. The encoded protein is CASRWTQGAVSEAFF.

This clone was seen a few times. The CDR3 sequence is CASSPEWGLNTEAFF. CDR3 DNA sequence: TGTGCCAGTAGTCCCGAATGGGGGCTGAACACTGAAGCTTTCTTT. The genes are TRBV19 and TRBJ1-1; a weak D match, TRBD1 (6 bases). The V end lost 5 bases, the J end lost 0 bases, and 13 bases lay between the germline ends. The CDR3 extends over 15 amino acids. Germline CDR1 LNHDA, CDR2 SQIVND (reference sequence).

In this sample, this clone turned up once. The chain is built from TRBV7-9 and TRBJ2-5; a weak D match, TRBD2 (5 bases). CDR1 and CDR2 from the germline V gene are SEHNR and FQNEAQ (reference sequence). The ends were cut back, 4 bases at V and 5 bases at J, with 11 bases in the middle. This CDR3 is built from 13 residues. CDR3 residues: CASSSRTHETQYF. The CDR3 region has the DNA TGTGCCAGCAGCTCGAGGACTCATGAGACCCAGTACTTC.

CDR3 nucleotides: TGTGCCAGCAGCCCGTGGAAGGAAGCGGCTACGCAGTATTTT. Its protein product is CASSPWKEAATQYF. The V call is TRBV11-2, the J call TRBJ2-3, with D tentatively TRBD2 (5 bases). The CDR3 contains 14 residues. Between the trimmed V and J ends, which lost 5 bases and 8 bases, there was a span of 17 bases. Per germline, CDR1 SGHAT and CDR2 FQNNGV.

The CDR3 bases are TGTGCCAGCAGGGTGGACAGGGAGGATTACACTGAAGCTTTCTTT. This translates into CASRVDREDYTEAFF. The chain carries TRBV6-4 and TRBJ1-1, with 8 bases that match TRBD1. V dropped 6 bases and J dropped 3; count of bases not matched to a gene: 9. The CDR3 contains 15 residues. CDR1 and CDR2 from the germline V gene are MRHNA and SNTAGT.

The chain uses TRBV6-1 and TRBJ2-7, with 8 nucleotides matching TRBD1. The CDR3 runs 15 residues. Looked up from germline, CDR1 is MNHNS and CDR2 is SASEGT. The V gene end was trimmed by 6 bases and the J gene end by 1 base; junction bases not matched to a gene: 8. The CDR3 protein is CASSVGTGPSYEQYF. CDR3 sequence (DNA): TGTGCCAGCAGCGTCGGGACAGGACCATCCTACGAGCAGTACTTC.

The V gene is TRBV4-1, the J gene TRBJ2-7; no definite D call. V gave up 0 bases and J gave up 6 bases, with 12 bases separating them. The CDR3 runs 14 residues. CDR1 is MGHRA, CDR2 YSYEKL, per germline. CDR3 sequence reads: CASSQDRSLGEQYF. The DNA of the CDR3 is TGCGCCAGCAGCCAAGATCGGAGTTTAGGCGAGCAGTACTTC.

The V gene is TRBV29-1, the J gene TRBJ2-3; tentative D call: TRBD1 (6 bases). In germline, CDR1 is SQVTM, CDR2 ANQGSEA. Trimming left V 2 bases short and J 4 bases short, with 7 bases between. This CDR3 spans 12 amino acids. The CDR3 nucleotides read TGCAGCGTTGAAACAGGGCCAGATACGCAGTATTTT. Translated, it gives CSVETGPDTQYF.

V and J are TRBV5-1 and TRBJ1-4, with 8 bases identical to TRBD1. Trimming cost V 1 base and J 4 bases; bases outside gene matches: 3. Germline CDR1 is SGHRS and CDR2 is YFSETQ. The CDR3 spans 15 residues. CDR3 sequence (DNA): TGCGCCAGCAGCTTGTTAGGACAGGGTAATGAAAAACTGTTTTTT. Translating it yields CASSLLGQGNEKLFF.

The rearrangement links TRBV4-3 to TRBJ1-2, with a weak D call TRBD1 (6 bases). This CDR3 is built from 15 residues. The V gene lost 3 bases and the J gene lost 2 bases, with 13 bases spanning the gap. Germline V gene sequence: CDR1 LGHNA, CDR2 YSLEER. CDR3: CASSHRAGGNYGYTF. In nucleotides, the CDR3 is TGCGCCAGCAGCCACCGTGCGGGGGGCAACTATGGCTACACCTTC.

This rearrangement joins TRBV9 to TRBJ2-4; 8 bases fit TRBD2. The length of the CDR3 is 14 residues. The V gene's germline CDR1 is SGDLS and CDR2 YYNGEE. V lost 6 bases, J lost 3 bases, and 5 bases stayed unmatched. CDR3 sequence: CASTPGGGKNIQYF. The CDR3 DNA sequence: TGTGCCAGCACCCCCGGGGGGGGCAAAAACATTCAGTACTTC.

V and J are TRBV5-4 and TRBJ2-7, with D tentatively TRBD1 (5 bases). The germline V gene encodes CDR1 SGHNT and CDR2 YYREEE (reference sequence). Trimming pared 1 base from V and 3 bases from J, leaving 14 bases between. The CDR3 runs to 15 residues. CDR3 protein: CASSLSGLSDYEQYF. The CDR3 DNA follows: TGTGCCAGCAGCTTGTCAGGGTTGTCCGACTACGAGCAGTACTTC.

The V and J genes are TRBV19 and TRBJ1-5; perhaps TRBD1 as D (6 bases). The CDR3 runs 14 residues. CDR1 LNHDA and CDR2 SQIVND come from the germline V gene (reference sequence). The V end lost 7 bases, the J end lost 2 bases, and 12 bases lay between the germline ends. Written as DNA, the CDR3 is TGTGCCAGTACCCTTCCAGGGGGCAATCAGCCCCAGCATTTT. Translated: CASTLPGGNQPQHF.

Only one count was recorded for this clone. The gene calls are TRBV7-8 and TRBJ1-1; 7 bases are shared with TRBD1. Per germline, CDR1 SGHVS and CDR2 FQNEAQ. With V trimmed by 1 base and J by 5 bases, 10 bases remained unmatched. The CDR3 loop spans 16 amino acids. CDR3 residues: CASSLGRQGQGTEAFF. The CDR3 DNA reads TGTGCCAGCAGCTTAGGTCGACAGGGCCAGGGGACTGAAGCTTTCTTT.

This rearrangement joins TRBV6-6 to TRBJ2-7; 11 nucleotides agree with TRBD1. The CDR3 totals 13 residues. V gave up 8 bases and J gave up 2 bases; unmatched junction bases: 2. CDR1 is MNHNY, CDR2 SVGAGI, per germline (reference sequence). CDR3 sequence reads: CASGQGAPYEQYF. CDR3 sequence (DNA): TGTGCCAGCGGACAGGGGGCCCCCTACGAGCAGTACTTC.

This clone was detected once. The V gene is TRBV11-3, the J gene TRBJ1-1; 8 bases fit TRBD1. The CDR3 length is 18 residues. Unmatched junction bases numbered 10, after V lost 0 bases and J lost 1 base. The germline CDR1 and CDR2 sequences are SGHNT and YENEEA. CDR3 sequence reads: CASSLDDAGGQENTEAFF. CDR3 sequence (DNA): TGTGCCAGCAGCTTAGACGATGCAGGGGGCCAGGAGAACACTGAAGCTTTCTTT.

V is TRBV7-8 and J is TRBJ1-1; no reliable D call. The V end lost 1 base, the J end lost 0 bases, and 9 bases lay between the germline ends. CDR1 SGHVS and CDR2 FQNEAQ come from the germline V gene. The length of the CDR3 is 15 residues. In DNA form, the CDR3 reads TGTGCCAGCAGCTTAGACGGGGTTATGAACACTGAAGCTTTCTTT. The encoded protein is CASSLDGVMNTEAFF.

The chain is built from TRBV29-1 and TRBJ2-3; 14 nucleotides agree with TRBD2. There are 14 residues in the CDR3. J was trimmed by 3 bases and V by 4 bases; bases with no gene match: 0. In germline, CDR1 is SQVTM, CDR2 ANQGSEA. CDR3 DNA: TGCAGCGTTGGACTAGCGGGAGGGACAGATACGCAGTATTTT. Translated: CSVGLAGGTDTQYF.

The CDR3: CASRGGGHYGYTF. The CDR3 DNA reads as TGTGCCAGCAGGGGCGGCGGGCACTATGGCTACACCTTC. The rearrangement joins TRBV5-6 to TRBJ1-2; D ambiguous. CDR3 length: 13 amino acids. Germline V gene data show CDR1 as SGHDT and CDR2 as YYEEEE. V was shortened by 5 bases and J by 3 bases, with 11 bases between the two germline ends.

The chain carries TRBV4-2 and TRBJ2-2, with D possibly matching TRBD1 (5 bases). The CDR3 spans 15 residues. The germline V and J ends were trimmed by 1 base and 5 bases, with 11 bases remaining between them. The germline V gene has CDR1 LGHNA and CDR2 YNFKEQ. The CDR3 spells CASSQGPGRTGELFF. In DNA form, the CDR3 reads TGTGCCAGCAGCCAAGGGCCAGGGCGGACCGGGGAGCTGTTTTTT.

V is TRBV7-2 and J is TRBJ2-3; 8 bases fit TRBD2. J was trimmed by 6 bases and V by 5 bases; bases with no gene match: 10. The length of the CDR3 is 15 residues. The V gene's germline CDR1 is SGHTA and CDR2 FQGNSA. The CDR3 DNA follows: TGTGCCAGCAGCGCCATAGGGTCTAGCGGGGATACGCAGTATTTT. The encoded protein is CASSAIGSSGDTQYF.

For the CDR3, the DNA is TGTGCCAGCAGTTTCCTTGGGACAGGGGGAACTGAAGCTTTCTTT. Amino acid sequence: CASSFLGTGGTEAFF. V and J are TRBV27 and TRBJ1-1, with 11 bases identical to TRBD1. Trimming took 3 bases from V and 5 from J; bases not matched to a gene: 5. Germline V gene data show CDR1 as MNHEY and CDR2 as SMNVEV (reference sequence). The CDR3 contains 15 residues.